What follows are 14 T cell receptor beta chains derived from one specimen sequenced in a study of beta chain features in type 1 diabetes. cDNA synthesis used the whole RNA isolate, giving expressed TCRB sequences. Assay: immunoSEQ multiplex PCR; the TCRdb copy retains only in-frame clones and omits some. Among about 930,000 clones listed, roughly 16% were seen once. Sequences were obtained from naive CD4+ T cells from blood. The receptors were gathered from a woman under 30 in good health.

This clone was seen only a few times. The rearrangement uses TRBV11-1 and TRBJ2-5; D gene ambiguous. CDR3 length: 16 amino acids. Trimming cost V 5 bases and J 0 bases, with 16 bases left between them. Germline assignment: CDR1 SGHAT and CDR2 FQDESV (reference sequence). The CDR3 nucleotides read TGTGCCAGCAGCCTTACTGGGAACACGCACCAAGAGACCCAGTACTTC. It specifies CASSLTGNTHQETQYF.

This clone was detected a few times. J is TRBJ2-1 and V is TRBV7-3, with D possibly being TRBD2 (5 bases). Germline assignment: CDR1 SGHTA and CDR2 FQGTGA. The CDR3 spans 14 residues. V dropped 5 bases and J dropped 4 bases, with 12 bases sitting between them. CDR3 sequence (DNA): TGTGCCAGCAGCCCATCCCGGGATTACAATGAGCAGTTCTTC. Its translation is CASSPSRDYNEQFF.

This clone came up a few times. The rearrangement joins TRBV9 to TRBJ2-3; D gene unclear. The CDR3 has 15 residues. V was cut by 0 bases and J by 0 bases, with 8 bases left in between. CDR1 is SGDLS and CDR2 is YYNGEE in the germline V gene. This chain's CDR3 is CASSVEGWSTDTQYF. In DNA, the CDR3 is TGTGCCAGCAGCGTAGAAGGGTGGAGCACAGATACGCAGTATTTT.

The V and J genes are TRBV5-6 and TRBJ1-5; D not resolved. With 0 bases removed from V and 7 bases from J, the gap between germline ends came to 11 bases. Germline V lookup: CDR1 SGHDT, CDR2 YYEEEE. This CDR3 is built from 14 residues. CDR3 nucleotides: TGTGCCAGCAGCTTGGCCGATGGAGGGCAGCCCCAGCATTTT. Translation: CASSLADGGQPQHF.

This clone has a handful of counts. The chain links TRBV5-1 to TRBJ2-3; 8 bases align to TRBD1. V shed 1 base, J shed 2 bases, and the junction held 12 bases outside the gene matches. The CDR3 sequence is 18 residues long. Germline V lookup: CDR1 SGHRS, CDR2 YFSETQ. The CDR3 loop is CASSLTFRGRGLTDTQYF. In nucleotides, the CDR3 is TGCGCCAGCAGCTTGACTTTCAGGGGGCGAGGTCTCACAGATACGCAGTATTTT.

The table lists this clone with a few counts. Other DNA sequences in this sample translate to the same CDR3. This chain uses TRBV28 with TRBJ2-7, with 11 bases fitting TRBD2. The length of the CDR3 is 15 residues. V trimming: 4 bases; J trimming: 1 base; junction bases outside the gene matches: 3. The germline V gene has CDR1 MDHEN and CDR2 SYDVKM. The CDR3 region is CASSSGTSGSYEQYF. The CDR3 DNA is TGTGCCAGCAGTTCCGGGACTAGCGGATCCTACGAGCAGTACTTC.

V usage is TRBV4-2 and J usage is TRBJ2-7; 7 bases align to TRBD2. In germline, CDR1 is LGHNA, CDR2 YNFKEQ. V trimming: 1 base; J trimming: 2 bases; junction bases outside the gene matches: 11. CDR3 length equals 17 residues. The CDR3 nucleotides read TGTGCCAGCAGCCAAGTCCCCGGGGGGAGTTCAACCTACGAGCAGTACTTC. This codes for CASSQVPGGSSTYEQYF.

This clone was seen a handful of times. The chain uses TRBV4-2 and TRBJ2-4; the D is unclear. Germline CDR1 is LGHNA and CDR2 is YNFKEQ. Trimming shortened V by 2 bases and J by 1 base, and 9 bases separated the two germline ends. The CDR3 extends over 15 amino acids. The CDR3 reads CASSQTSVAKNIQYF. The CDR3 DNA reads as TGTGCCAGCAGCCAAACCAGTGTTGCCAAAAACATTCAGTACTTC.

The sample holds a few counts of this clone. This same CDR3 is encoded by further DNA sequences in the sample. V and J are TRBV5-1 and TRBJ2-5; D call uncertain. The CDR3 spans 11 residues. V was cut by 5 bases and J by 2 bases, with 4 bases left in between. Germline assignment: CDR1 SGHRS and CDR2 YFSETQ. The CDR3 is CASSEQETQYF. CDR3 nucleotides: TGCGCCAGCAGTGAGCAAGAGACCCAGTACTTC.

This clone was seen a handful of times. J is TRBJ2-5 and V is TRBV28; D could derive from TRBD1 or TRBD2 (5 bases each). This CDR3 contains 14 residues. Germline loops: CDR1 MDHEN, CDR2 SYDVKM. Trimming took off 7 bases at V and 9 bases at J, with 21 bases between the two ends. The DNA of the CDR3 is TGTGCCAGCACCGACCCCGGGACGCCGGCGTCCCAGTACTTC. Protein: CASTDPGTPASQYF. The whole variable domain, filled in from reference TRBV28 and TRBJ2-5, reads DVKVTQSSRYLVKRTGEKVFLECVQDMDHENMFWYRQDPGLGLRLIYFSYDVKMKEKGDIPEGYSVSREKKERFSLILESASTNQTSMYLCASTDPGTPASQYFGPGTRLLVL.

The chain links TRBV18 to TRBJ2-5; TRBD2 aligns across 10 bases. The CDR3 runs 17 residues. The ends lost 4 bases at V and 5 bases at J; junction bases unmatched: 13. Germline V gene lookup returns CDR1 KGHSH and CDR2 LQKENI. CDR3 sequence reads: CASSRTPLAGALETQYF. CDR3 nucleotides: TGTGCCAGCTCACGTACACCGCTAGCGGGAGCCTTGGAGACCCAGTACTTC.

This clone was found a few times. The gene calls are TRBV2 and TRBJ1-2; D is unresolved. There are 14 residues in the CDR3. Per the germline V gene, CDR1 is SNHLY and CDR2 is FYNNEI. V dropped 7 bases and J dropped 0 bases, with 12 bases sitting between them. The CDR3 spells CASTSGGSNYGYTF. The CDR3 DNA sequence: TGTGCCAGCACGAGTGGAGGGTCTAACTATGGCTACACCTTC.

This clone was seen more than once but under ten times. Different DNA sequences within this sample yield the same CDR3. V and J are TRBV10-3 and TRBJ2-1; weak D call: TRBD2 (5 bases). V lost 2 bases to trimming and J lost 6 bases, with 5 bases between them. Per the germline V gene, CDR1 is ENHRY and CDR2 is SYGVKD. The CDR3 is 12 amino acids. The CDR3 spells CAISELANEQFF. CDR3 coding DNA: TGTGCCATCAGTGAGCTAGCCAATGAGCAGTTCTTC.

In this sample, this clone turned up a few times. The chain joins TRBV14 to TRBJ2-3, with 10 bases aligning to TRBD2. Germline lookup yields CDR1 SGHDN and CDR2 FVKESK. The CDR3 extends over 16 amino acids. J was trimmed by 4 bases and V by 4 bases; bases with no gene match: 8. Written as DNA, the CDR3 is TGTGCCAGCAGCCCACCCCCTAGCGGGAGCGCAGATACGCAGTATTTT. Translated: CASSPPPSGSADTQYF.